This T cell receptor beta chain was recovered during a study of CD8+ T cells in alopecia areata. The study, taken as a whole, reports: For lesional scalp, especially alopecia totalis/universalis, clonality was higher than in normal scalp. Among the cells sequenced in scalp samples are also the resident alphabeta T cells of normal skin.

Details on this clone: The antigen remains unidentified.

V shed 0 bases and J 7 bases; nucleotides not matched to a gene: 2. Germline V lookup: CDR1 MNHEY, CDR2 SVGAGI. The CDR3 consists of 14 residues. Sequencing relied on a cDNA template that was reverse transcribed from extracted RNA. The repertoire was sequenced with immunoSEQ multiplex PCR; TCRdb's copy has only in-frame clones and lacks some. The repertoire holds about 30,000 clones, with approximately 56% as singletons. Both peripheral blood and punch biopsies of lesional scalp skin were obtained from patients who had alopecia areata. PBMCs yielded sorted CD4+ and CD8+ T cells. The chain has TRBV6-5 and TRBJ1-5; 8 nucleotides line up with TRBD1. The specimen sequenced was NKG2D-high CD8+ T cells sorted from blood. The clonotype comes from a human donor with alopecia areata. This CDR3 reads CASSYSQGAQPQHF. The CDR3 coding sequence is TGTGCCAGCAGTTACTCGCAGGGGGCACAGCCCCAGCATTTT.